The clone carrying this T cell receptor (beta chain) has ten or more counts. TCRdb itself ran the RT-PCR reads through MiXCR, one entry per CDR3 protein. This table holds about 680,000 distinct CDR3 sequences, 13% to 15% found once. V lost 8 bases, J lost 3 bases, and 7 bases lay in between. The CDR3 has 11 residues. Germline CDR1 and CDR2: SGHTA and FQGNSA. This chain connects TRBV7-2 to TRBJ1-1; D is ambiguous. Material for sequencing was memory CD4+ T cells from blood. The receptor was derived from a female donor in good health, serving as a healthy control. As DNA, the CDR3 is TGTGCCAGCTCCAGTTACACTGAAGCTTTCTTT. As protein: CASSSYTEAFF.